What follows are 4 T cell receptor beta chains derived from one specimen sequenced in a study of blood T cell repertoires in COVID-19. The table came from immunoSEQ multiplex PCR; TCRdb's copy has only in-frame clones and leaves some out. The table includes 61,000 or so clones, roughly 84% detected once. Specimen: peripheral blood. Every receptor here comes from a woman in her seventies with acute or convalescent COVID-19.

The chain links TRBV12-5 to TRBJ2-3, with D perhaps TRBD2 (5 bases). Germline CDR1 LGHNT, CDR2 FRNRAP. Trimming took 7 bases from V and 4 from J, leaving 9 bases between them. This CDR3 is 12 amino acids long. Here the CDR3 DNA reads TGTGCTAGTGCGGGAATCTCAGATACGCAGTATTTT. Protein product: CASAGISDTQYF.

This clone came up a few times. V usage is TRBV28 and J usage is TRBJ1-1; weak D call: TRBD1 (5 bases). Germline CDR1 and CDR2: MDHEN and SYDVKM. There are 13 residues in the CDR3. Trimming left V 4 bases short and J 1 base short, with 7 bases between. The CDR3 DNA is TGTGCCAGCAGTTATCAGGGGAACACTGAAGCTTTCTTT. Translated, it gives CASSYQGNTEAFF.

This chain joins TRBV12-5 and TRBJ2-2; D perhaps matches TRBD1 (6 bases). The CDR3 is made up of 16 amino acids. V lost 2 bases and J lost 6, with 16 bases in between. Germline V gene lookup returns CDR1 LGHNT and CDR2 FRNRAP. The CDR3 DNA is TGTGCTAGTGGTTTGTCCGGGACATCTGCATCCGGGGAGCTGTTTTTT. Translation gives CASGLSGTSASGELFF.

A single count supports this clone. The sample carries other DNA sequences with the same CDR3. The chain recombines TRBV28 with TRBJ2-7, with 8 bases that match TRBD1. Germline assignment: CDR1 MDHEN and CDR2 SYDVKM. The junction had 2 bases not matched to a gene; V was cut back by 3 bases and J by 1 base. This CDR3 comprises 14 residues. This chain's CDR3 is CASSLGTGSYEQYF. The CDR3 region has the DNA TGTGCCAGCAGTTTGGGGACAGGATCCTACGAGCAGTACTTC.